This entry features one T cell receptor beta chain sequence. The antigen is not known. The data originate from a study of T cell responses to AZD1222 COVID-19 vaccine. As for the study in general: Pooling covered second doses at about 4 or about 12 weeks.

TCRdb's copy holds only in-frame clones and misses some; the assay was immunoSEQ multiplex PCR. Of about 140,000 clones in the sample, more than 80% were seen once. Whole-study results and caveats: Targeting of unmutated variant regions was reportedly seen in nearly half of spike-specific TCRs. The repertoires were collected only after the peak T cell response.

This TCR was recovered from an adult in good health. The input for sequencing was peripheral blood, taken on day 0 of AZD1222 vaccination.

CDR3 in amino acids: CASSPPDITEAFF. The CDR3 DNA is TGTGCCAGCAGTCCTCCGGACATCACTGAAGCTTTCTTT. V and J are TRBV12-3 or TRBV12-4 and TRBJ1-1; perhaps TRBD1 as D (5 bases). The CDR3 contains 13 residues. Trimming removed 5 bases from V and 4 bases from J, with 11 bases in between.